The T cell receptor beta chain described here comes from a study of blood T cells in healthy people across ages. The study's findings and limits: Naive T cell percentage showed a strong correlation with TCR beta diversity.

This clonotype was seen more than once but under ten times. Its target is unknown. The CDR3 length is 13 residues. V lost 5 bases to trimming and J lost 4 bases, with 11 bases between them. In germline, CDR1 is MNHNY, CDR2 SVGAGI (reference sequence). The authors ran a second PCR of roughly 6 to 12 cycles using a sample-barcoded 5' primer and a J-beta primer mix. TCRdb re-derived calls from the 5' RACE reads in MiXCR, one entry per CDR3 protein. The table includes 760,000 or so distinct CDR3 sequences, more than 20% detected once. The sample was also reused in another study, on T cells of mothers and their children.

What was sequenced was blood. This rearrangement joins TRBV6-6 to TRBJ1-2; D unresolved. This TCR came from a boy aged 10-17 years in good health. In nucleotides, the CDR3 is TGTGCCAGCAGTCCGCCAGGTTTCTATGGCTACACCTTC. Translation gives CASSPPGFYGYTF.